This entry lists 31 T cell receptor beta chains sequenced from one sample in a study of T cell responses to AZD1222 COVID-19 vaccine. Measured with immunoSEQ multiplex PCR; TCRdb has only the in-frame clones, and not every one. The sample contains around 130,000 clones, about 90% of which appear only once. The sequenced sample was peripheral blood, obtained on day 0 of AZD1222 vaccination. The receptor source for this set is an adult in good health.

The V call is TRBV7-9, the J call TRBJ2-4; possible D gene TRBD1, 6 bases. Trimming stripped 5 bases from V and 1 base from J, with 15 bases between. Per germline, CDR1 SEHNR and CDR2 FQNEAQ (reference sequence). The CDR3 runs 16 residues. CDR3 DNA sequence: TGTGCCAGCAGCCCCCCCACAGGGATCGCCAAAAACATTCAGTACTTC. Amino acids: CASSPPTGIAKNIQYF.

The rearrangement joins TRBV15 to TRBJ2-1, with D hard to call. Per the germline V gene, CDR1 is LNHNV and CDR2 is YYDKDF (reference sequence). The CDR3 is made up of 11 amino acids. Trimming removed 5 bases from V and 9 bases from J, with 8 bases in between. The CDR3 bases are TGTGCCACCAGCCTGTCGTTTGAGCAGTTCTTC. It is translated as CATSLSFEQFF.

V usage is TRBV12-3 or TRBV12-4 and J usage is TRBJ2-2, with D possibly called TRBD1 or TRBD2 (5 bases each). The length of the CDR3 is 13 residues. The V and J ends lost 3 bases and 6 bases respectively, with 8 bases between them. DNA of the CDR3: TGTGCCAGCAGTTTGGGGGTGGCCGGGGAGCTGTTTTTT. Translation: CASSLGVAGELFF.

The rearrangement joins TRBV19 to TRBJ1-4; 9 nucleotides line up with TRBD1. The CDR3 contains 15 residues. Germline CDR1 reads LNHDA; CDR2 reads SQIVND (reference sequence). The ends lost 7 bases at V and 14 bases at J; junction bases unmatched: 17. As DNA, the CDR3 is TGTGCCAGTAACGCCGGGACAGGGTGGGTAGGAGACCTGTTTTTT. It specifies CASNAGTGWVGDLFF.

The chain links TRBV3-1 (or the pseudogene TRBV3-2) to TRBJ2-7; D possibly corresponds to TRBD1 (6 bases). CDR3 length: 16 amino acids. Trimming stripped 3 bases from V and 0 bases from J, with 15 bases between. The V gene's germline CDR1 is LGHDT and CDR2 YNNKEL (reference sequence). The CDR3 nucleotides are TGTGCCAGCAGCCACACAGGGTGGGGGAGCTCCTACGAGCAGTACTTC. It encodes CASSHTGWGSSYEQYF.

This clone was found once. CDR3 coding DNA: TGTGCCAGCAGCTCCCCGAGGGGGTTGGGCAATCAGCCCCAGCATTTT. This codes for CASSSPRGLGNQPQHF. The rearrangement joins TRBV27 to TRBJ1-5, with D maybe TRBD1 (6 bases). The CDR3 length is 16 residues. The germline V gene has CDR1 MNHEY and CDR2 SMNVEV (reference sequence). The germline V and J ends were trimmed by 6 bases and 2 bases, with 17 bases remaining between them.

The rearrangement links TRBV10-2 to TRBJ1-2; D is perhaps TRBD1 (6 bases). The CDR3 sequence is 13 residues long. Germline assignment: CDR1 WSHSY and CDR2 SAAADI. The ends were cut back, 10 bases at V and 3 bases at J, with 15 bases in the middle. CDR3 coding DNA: TGCGCCACGAGAGGGGGTTCAGACTATGGCTACACCTTC. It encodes CATRGGSDYGYTF.

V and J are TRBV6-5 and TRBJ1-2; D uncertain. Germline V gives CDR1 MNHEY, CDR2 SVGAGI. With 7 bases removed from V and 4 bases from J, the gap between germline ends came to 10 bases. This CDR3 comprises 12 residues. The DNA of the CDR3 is TGTGCCAGCAACCACCGGCCCTATGGCTACACCTTC. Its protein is CASNHRPYGYTF.

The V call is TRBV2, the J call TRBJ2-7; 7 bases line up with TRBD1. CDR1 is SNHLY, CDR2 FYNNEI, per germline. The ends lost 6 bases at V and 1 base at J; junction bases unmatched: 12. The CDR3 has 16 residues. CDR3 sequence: CASRRKPGTESYEQYF. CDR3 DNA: TGTGCCAGCAGAAGAAAACCCGGGACAGAATCCTACGAGCAGTACTTC.

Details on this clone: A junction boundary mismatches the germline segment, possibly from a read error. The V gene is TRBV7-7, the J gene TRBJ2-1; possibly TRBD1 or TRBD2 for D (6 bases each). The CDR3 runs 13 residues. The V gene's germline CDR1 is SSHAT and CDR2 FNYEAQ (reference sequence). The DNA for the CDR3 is TGTGCTAGCAGCCTAGGAGGGGGCAATGAGCAGTTCTTC. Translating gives CASSLGGGNEQFF.

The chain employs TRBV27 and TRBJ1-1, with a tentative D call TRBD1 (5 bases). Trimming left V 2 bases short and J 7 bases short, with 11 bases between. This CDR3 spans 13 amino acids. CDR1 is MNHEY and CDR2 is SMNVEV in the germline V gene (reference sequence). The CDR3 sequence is CASSLQGYGEAFF. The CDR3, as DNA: TGTGCCAGCAGTTTACAGGGTTATGGTGAAGCTTTCTTT.

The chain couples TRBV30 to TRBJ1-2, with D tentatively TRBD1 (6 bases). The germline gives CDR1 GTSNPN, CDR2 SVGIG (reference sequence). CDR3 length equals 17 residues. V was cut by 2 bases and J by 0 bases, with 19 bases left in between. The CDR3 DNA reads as TGTGCCTGGAGTAAGGGTCCGAACAGGGAGACTAACTATGGCTACACCTTC. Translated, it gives CAWSKGPNRETNYGYTF.

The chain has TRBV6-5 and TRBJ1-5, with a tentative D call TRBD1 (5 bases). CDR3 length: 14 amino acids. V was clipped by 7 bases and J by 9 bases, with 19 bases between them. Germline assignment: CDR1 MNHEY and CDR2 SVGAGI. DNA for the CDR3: TGTGCCAGCACCAAAACAGGAGGGGATCGGCCCCAGCATTTT. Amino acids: CASTKTGGDRPQHF.

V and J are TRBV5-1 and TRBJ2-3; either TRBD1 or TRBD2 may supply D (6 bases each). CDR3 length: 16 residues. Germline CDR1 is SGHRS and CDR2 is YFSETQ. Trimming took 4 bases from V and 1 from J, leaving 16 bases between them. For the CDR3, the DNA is TGCGCCAGCAGCCTCGAACAGGGCGGGGGCACAGATACGCAGTATTTT. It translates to CASSLEQGGGTDTQYF.

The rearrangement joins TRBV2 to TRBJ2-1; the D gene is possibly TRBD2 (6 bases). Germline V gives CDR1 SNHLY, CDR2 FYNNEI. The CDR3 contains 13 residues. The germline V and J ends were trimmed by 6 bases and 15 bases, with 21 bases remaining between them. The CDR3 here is CASSDDGGQGGFF. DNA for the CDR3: TGTGCCAGCAGCGACGACGGGGGTCAGGGCGGGTTCTTC.

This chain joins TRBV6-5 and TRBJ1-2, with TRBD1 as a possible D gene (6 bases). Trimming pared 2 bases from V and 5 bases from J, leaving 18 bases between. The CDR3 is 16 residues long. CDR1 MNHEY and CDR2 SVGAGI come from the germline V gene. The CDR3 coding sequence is TGTGCCAGCAGTTACACTTCCGGGACACCTGGGTATGGCTACACCTTC. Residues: CASSYTSGTPGYGYTF.

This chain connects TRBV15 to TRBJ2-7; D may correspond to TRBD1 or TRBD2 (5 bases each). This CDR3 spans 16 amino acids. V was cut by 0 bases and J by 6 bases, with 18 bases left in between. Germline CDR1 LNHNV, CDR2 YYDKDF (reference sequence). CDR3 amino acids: CATSRDGTPGTGEQYF. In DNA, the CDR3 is TGTGCCACCAGCAGAGATGGGACGCCAGGAACGGGCGAGCAGTACTTC. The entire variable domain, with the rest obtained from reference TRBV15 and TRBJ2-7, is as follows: DAMVIQNPRYQVTQFGKPVTLSCSQTLNHNVMYWYQQKSSQAPKLLFHYYDKDFNNEADTPDNFQSRRPNTSFCFLDIRSPGLGDTAMYLCATSRDGTPGTGEQYFGPGTRLTVT.

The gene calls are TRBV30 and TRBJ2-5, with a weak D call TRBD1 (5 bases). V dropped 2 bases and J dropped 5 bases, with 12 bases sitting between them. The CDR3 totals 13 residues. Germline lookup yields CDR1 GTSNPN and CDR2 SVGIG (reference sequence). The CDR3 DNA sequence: TGTGCCTGGAGTTCGACAGTGGGGGAGACCCAGTACTTC. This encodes CAWSSTVGETQYF.

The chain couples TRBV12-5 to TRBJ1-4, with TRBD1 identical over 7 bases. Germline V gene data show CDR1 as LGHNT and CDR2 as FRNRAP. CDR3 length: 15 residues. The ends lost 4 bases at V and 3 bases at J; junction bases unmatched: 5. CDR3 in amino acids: CASGSGTVANEKLFF. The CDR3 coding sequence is TGTGCTAGTGGTTCCGGGACAGTTGCTAATGAAAAACTGTTTTTT.

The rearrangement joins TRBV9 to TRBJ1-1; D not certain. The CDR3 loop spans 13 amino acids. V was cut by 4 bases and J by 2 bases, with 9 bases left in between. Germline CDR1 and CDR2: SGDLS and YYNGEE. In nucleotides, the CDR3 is TGTGCCAGCAGCCCCCGGACCAACACTGAAGCTTTCTTT. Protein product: CASSPRTNTEAFF. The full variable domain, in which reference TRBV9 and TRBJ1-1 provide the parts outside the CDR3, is DSGVTQTPKHLITATGQRVTLRCSPRSGDLSVYWYQQSLDQGLQFLIQYYNGEERAKGNILERFSAQQFPDLHSELNLSSLELGDSALYFCASSPRTNTEAFFGQGTRLTVV.

DNA for the CDR3: TGTGCCAGCAGTTTAGCCAGGACAGCTGAGCAGTACTTC. This codes for CASSLARTAEQYF. The chain employs TRBV12-3 or TRBV12-4 and TRBJ2-7, with TRBD1 as a possible D gene (6 bases). The CDR3 has 13 amino acids. V lost 0 bases, J lost 7 bases, and 10 bases lay in between.

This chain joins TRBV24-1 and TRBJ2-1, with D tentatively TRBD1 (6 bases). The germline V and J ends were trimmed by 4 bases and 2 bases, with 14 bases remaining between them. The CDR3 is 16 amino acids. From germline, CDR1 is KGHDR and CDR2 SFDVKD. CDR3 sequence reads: CATSEVDRSTYNEQFF. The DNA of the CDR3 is TGTGCCACCAGTGAAGTCGACAGGTCAACCTACAATGAGCAGTTCTTC.

CDR3 sequence (DNA): TGTGCCTGGAGTGTGGACAGAGCTTTGGGCTACACCTTC. It encodes CAWSVDRALGYTF. This chain connects TRBV30 to TRBJ1-2, with D perhaps TRBD1 (6 bases). Per the germline V gene, CDR1 is GTSNPN and CDR2 is SVGIG (reference sequence). V was cut by 0 bases and J by 8 bases, with 13 bases left in between. The length of the CDR3 is 13 residues. The full variable domain, completed using reference TRBV30 and TRBJ1-2, is SQTIHQWPATLVQPVGSPLSLECTVEGTSNPNLYWYRQAAGRGLQLLFYSVGIGQISSEVPQNLSASRPQDRQFILSSKKLLLSDSGFYLCAWSVDRALGYTFGSGTRLTVV.

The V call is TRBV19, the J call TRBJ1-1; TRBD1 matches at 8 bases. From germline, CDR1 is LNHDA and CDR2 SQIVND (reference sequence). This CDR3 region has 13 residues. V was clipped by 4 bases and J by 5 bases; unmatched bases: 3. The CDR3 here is CASSNRQGTEAFF. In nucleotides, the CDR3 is TGTGCCAGTAGTAACAGACAGGGGACTGAAGCTTTCTTT.

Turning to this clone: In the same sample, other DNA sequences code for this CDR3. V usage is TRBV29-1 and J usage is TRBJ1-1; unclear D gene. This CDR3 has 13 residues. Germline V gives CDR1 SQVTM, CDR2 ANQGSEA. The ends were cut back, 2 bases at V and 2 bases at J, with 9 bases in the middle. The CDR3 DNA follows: TGCAGCGTTGAACCTGGACTCAACACTGAAGCTTTCTTT. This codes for CSVEPGLNTEAFF.

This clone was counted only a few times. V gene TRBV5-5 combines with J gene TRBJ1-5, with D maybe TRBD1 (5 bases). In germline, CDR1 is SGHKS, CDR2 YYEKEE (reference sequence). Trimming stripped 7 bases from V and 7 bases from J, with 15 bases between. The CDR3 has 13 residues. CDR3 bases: TGTGCCAGCGGCCTTTTGGGGGAACAGCCCCAGCATTTT. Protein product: CASGLLGEQPQHF.

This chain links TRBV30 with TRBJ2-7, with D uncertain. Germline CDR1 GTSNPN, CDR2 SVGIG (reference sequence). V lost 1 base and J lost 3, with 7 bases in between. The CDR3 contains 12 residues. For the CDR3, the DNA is TGTGCCTGGAGTGCCCAAATCTACGAGCAGTACTTC. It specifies CAWSAQIYEQYF.

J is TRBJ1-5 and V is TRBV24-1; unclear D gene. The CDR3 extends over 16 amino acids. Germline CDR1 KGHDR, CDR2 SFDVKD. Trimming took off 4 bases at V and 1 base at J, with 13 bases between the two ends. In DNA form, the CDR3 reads TGTGCCACCAGTGACAGGAGCATTGGGAGCAATCAGCCCCAGCATTTT. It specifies CATSDRSIGSNQPQHF.

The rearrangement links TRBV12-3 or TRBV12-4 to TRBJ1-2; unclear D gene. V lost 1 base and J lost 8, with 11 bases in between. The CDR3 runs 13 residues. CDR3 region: CASSLGGGLGYTF. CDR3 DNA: TGTGCCAGCAGTTTAGGCGGAGGGTTAGGCTACACCTTC.

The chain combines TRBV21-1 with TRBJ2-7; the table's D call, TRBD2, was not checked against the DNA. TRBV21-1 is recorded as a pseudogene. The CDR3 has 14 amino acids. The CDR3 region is CASYPGLTFYEQYF. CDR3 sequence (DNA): TGTGCCAGCTATCCGGGACTAACGTTCTACGAGCAGTACTTC.

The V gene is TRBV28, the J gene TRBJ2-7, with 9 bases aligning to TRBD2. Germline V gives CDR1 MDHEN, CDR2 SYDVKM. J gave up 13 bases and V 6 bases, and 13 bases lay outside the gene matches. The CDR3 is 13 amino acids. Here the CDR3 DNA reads TGTGCCAGCAGCGGGACTAGCTGGGAAAGAAACTACTTC. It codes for CASSGTSWERNYF.